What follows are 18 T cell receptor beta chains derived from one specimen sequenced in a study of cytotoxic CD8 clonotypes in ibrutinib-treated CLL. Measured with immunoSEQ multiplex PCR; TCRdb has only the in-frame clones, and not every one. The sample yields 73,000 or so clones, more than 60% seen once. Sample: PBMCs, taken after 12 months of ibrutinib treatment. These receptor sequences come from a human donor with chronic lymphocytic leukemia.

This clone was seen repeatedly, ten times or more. The CDR3 protein is CASSQAQGDVDTIYF. The DNA of the CDR3 is TGCGCCAGCAGCCAAGCACAGGGAGACGTAGACACCATATATTTT. The J gene is TRBJ1-3, the V gene TRBV4-1, with D maybe TRBD1 (6 bases). V was shortened by 1 base and J by 8 bases, with 15 bases between the two germline ends. CDR1 and CDR2 (germline): MGHRA, YSYEKL. This CDR3 comprises 15 residues.

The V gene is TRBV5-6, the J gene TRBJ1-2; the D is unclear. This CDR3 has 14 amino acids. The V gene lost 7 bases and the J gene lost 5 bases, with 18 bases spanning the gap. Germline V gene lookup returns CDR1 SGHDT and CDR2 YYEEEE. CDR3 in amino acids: CASSAQPGRYGYTF. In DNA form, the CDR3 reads TGTGCCAGCTCCGCACAGCCGGGGAGGTATGGCTACACCTTC. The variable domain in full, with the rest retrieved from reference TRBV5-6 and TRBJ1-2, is DAGVTQSPTHLIKTRGQQVTLRCSPKSGHDTVSWYQQALGQGPQFIFQYYEEEERQRGNFPDRFSGHQFPNYSSELNVNALLLGDSALYLCASSAQPGRYGYTFGSGTRLTVV.

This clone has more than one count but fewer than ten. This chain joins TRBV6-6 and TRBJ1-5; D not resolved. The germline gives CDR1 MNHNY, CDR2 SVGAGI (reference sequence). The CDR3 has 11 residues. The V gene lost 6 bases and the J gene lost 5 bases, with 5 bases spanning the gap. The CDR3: CASRHDQPQHF. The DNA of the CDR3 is TGTGCCAGCAGACATGATCAGCCCCAGCATTTT.

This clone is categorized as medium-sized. Here the CDR3 DNA reads TGCGCCAGCAGCTACCGACAGGGTGGGGGTGAGCAGTTCTTC. This encodes CASSYRQGGGEQFF. The rearrangement uses TRBV5-1 and TRBJ2-1; 7 bases are a match to TRBD1. The V gene end was trimmed by 3 bases and the J gene end by 9 bases; junction bases not matched to a gene: 9. This CDR3 region has 14 residues. The V gene's germline CDR1 is SGHRS and CDR2 YFSETQ.

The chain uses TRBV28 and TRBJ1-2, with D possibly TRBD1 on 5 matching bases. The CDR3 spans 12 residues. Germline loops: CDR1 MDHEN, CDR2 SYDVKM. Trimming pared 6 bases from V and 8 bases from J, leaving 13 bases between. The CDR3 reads CASRVQGWGYTF. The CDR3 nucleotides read TGTGCCAGCAGAGTTCAGGGTTGGGGCTACACCTTC.

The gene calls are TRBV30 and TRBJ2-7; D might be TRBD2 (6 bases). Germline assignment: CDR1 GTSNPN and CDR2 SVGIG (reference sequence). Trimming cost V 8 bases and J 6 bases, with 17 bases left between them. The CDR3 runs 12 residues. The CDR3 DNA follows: TGTGCCCTGACCCTGGGCGGGGCCGAGCAGTACTTC. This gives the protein CALTLGGAEQYF.

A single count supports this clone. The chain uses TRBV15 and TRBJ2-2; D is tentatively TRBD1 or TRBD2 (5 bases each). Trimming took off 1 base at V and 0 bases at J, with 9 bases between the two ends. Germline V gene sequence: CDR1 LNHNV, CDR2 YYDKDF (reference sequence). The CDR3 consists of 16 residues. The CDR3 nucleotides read TGTGCCACCAGCAGAGCAGGGACCTCGAACACCGGGGAGCTGTTTTTT. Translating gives CATSRAGTSNTGELFF.

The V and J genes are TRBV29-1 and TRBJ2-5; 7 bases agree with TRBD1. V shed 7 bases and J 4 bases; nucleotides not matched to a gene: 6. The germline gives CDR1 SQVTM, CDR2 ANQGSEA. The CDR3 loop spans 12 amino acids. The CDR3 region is CSESGQIETQYF. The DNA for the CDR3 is TGCAGCGAATCGGGACAGATAGAGACCCAGTACTTC.

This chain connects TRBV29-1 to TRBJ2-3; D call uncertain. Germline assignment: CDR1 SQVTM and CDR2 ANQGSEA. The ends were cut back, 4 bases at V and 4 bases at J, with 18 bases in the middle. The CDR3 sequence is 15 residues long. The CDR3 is CSVVTAWIDADTQYF. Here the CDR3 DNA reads TGCAGCGTTGTAACGGCTTGGATCGACGCAGATACGCAGTATTTT.

The CDR3 DNA follows: TGCGCCAGCAGCAGGGAGGGCGATCAGCCCCAGCATTTT. Its translation is CASSREGDQPQHF. J is TRBJ1-5 and V is TRBV4-3; D is undetermined. Germline CDR1 reads LGHNA; CDR2 reads YSLEER. The germline V and J ends were trimmed by 5 bases and 5 bases, with 10 bases remaining between them. This CDR3 has 13 residues.

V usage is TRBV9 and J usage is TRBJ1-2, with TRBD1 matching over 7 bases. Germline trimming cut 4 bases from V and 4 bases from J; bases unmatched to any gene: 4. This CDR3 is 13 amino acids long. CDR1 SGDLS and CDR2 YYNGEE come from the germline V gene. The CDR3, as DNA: TGTGCCAGCAGCCGGAGGGACAGCTATGGCTACACCTTC. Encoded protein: CASSRRDSYGYTF.

CDR3 nucleotides: TGTGCCAGCAGCTTCGAAAGGGCAGGGGGCTTGCATGAGCAGTTCTTC. This sequence encodes CASSFERAGGLHEQFF. The rearrangement uses TRBV5-4 and TRBJ2-1; the match to TRBD1 covers 8 bases. Trimming at V came to 2 bases and at J to 8 bases, leaving 12 bases not matched to a gene. The CDR3 totals 16 residues. Germline values: CDR1 SGHNT, CDR2 YYREEE (reference sequence).

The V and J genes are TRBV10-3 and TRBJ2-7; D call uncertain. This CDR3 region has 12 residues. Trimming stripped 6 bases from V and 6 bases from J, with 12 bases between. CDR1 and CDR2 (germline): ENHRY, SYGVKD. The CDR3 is CAISPNRVEQYF. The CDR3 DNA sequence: TGTGCCATCAGCCCGAATCGGGTCGAGCAGTACTTC.

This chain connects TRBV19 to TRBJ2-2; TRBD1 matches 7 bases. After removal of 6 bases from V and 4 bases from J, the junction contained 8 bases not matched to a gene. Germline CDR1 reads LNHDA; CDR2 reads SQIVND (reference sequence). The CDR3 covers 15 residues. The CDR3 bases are TGTGCCAGTAGATCCACAGGGGTTAGCACCGGGGAGCTGTTTTTT. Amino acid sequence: CASRSTGVSTGELFF. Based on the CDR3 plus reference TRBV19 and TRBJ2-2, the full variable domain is DGGITQSPKYLFRKEGQNVTLSCEQNLNHDAMYWYRQDPGQGLRLIYYSQIVNDFQKGDIAEGYSVSREKKESFPLTVTSAQKNPTAFYLCASRSTGVSTGELFFGEGSRLTVL.

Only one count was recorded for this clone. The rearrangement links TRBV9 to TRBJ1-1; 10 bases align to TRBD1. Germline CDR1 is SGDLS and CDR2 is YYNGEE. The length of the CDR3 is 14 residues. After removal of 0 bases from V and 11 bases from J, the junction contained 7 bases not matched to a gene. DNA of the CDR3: TGTGCCAGCAGCGTAGGACAGGGGGCAGTAGGGGCTTTCTTT. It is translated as CASSVGQGAVGAFF.

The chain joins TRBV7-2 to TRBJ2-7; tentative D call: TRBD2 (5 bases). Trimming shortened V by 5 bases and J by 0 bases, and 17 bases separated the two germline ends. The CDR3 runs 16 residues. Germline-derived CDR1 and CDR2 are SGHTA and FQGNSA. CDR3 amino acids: CASSKYTSVSSYEQYF. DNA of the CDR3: TGTGCCAGCAGCAAATACACTAGTGTCAGCTCCTACGAGCAGTACTTC.

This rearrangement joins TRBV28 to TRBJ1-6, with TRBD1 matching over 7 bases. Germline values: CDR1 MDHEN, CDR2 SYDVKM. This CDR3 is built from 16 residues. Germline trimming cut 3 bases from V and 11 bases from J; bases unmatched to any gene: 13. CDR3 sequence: CASSLAGGAGLTPLHF. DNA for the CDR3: TGTGCCAGCAGTTTGGCAGGGGGGGCCGGTTTGACACCCCTCCACTTT.

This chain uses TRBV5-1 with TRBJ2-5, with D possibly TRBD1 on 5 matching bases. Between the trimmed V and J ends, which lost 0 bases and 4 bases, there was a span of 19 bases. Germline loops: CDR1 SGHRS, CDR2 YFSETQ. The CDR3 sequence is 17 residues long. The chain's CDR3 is CASSLGGYGNRRETQYF. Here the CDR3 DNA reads TGCGCCAGCAGCTTGGGTGGGTACGGCAACAGGAGAGAGACCCAGTACTTC.